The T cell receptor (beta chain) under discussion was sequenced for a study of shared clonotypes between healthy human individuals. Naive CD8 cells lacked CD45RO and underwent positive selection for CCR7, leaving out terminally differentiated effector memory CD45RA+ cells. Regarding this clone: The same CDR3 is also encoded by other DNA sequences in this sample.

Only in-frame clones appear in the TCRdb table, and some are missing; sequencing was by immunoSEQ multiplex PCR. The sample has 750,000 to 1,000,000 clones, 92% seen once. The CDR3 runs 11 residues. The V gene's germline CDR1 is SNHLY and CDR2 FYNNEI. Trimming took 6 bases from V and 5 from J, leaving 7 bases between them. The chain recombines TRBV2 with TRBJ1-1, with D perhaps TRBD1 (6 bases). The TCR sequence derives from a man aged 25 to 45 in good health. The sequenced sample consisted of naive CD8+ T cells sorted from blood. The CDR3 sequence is CASRGGTEAFF. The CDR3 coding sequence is TGTGCCAGCAGAGGGGGAACTGAAGCTTTCTTT.